These 14 T cell receptor beta chains came from one sample sequenced in a study of tumor and adjacent non-tumor tissue in lung cancer. No cell sorting was done before RNA was extracted from the tissue. The library came from three nested PCR rounds adapted from ARM-PCR protocols. TCRdb fed the multiplex PCR reads into MiXCR, producing one record per CDR3 protein. Among about 110,000 distinct CDR3 sequences, roughly 75% were seen once, and the ten largest hold about 40%. Sample: lung tumor tissue. These receptors were obtained from a woman aged 55-75 years with non-small cell lung cancer.

In regard to this clonotype: The germline gene is not matched at one end of the junction; a read error may be the cause. The rearrangement uses TRBV29-1 and TRBJ2-5; TRBD1 is a possible D gene (5 bases). CDR3 length: 13 residues. The V gene's germline CDR1 is SQVTM and CDR2 ANQGSEA. CDR3: CSVPTEYLETQYF. The CDR3 region has the DNA TGCAGCGTTCCGACAGAGTACTTAGAGACCCAGTATTTC.

The chain couples TRBV20-1 to TRBJ2-7, with a tentative D call TRBD2 (6 bases). The CDR3 is made up of 14 amino acids. The V and J ends lost 4 bases and 4 bases respectively, with 17 bases between them. The V gene's germline CDR1 is DFQATT and CDR2 SNEGSKA (reference sequence). CDR3: CSATWTIKYYEQYF. DNA for the CDR3: TGCAGTGCTACGTGGACTATTAAATATTACGAGCAGTACTTC.

A note on this clonotype: The junction departs from germline at one end; a sequencing error may be responsible. The chain links TRBV12-3 or TRBV12-4 to TRBJ2-7; TRBD2 matches at 7 bases. The CDR3 runs 13 residues. The CDR3 nucleotides are TGTGCTAACCTTGGGGGGGGATCCTACGAGCCGTACTTC. Protein: CANLGGGSYEPYF.

To note about this clonotype: It is likely a read error, because the conserved phenylalanine at the end of the CDR3 is missing. V and J are TRBV24-1 and TRBJ2-7; D unresolved. Germline loops: CDR1 KGHDR, CDR2 SFDVKD. CDR3 length: 16 amino acids. V was clipped by 5 bases and J by 0 bases, with 16 bases between them. For the CDR3, the DNA is TGTGCCACCAGTGGCCTTATCATCTACCCCTCCTACGAGCAGTACTTG. Its translation is CATSGLIIYPSYEQYL.

The gene calls are TRBV11-3 and TRBJ2-1; TRBD2 matches 7 bases. The CDR3 contains 17 residues. Trimming took 4 bases from V and 16 from J; bases not matched to a gene: 25. The V gene's germline CDR1 is SGHNT and CDR2 YENEEA. The CDR3: CASSSELTSRSHNWQFF. The CDR3 bases are TGTGCCAGCAGCTCAGAGTTGACTAGCAGGAGCCACAATTGGCAATTCTTC.

This chain joins TRBV20-1 and TRBJ2-2; D is unresolved. V lost 6 bases and J lost 4, with 12 bases in between. The germline V gene encodes CDR1 DFQATT and CDR2 SNEGSKA (reference sequence). The CDR3 has 13 amino acids. CDR3 nucleotide sequence: TGCAGTGCCCTTGTCCGTTTCACCGGGGAGCTGTTTTTT. Translated: CSALVRFTGELFF.

This chain uses TRBV6-6 with TRBJ2-1, with D perhaps TRBD1 or TRBD2 (5 bases each). Trimming took off 6 bases at V and 9 bases at J, with 18 bases between the two ends. The CDR3 totals 14 residues. Germline V gene lookup returns CDR1 MNHNY and CDR2 SVGAGI (reference sequence). The CDR3 DNA follows: TGTGCCAGCAGCCTGGACGTCGGGGCGAGTGAGCAGTTCTTC. This codes for CASSLDVGASEQFF.

A remark on this clonotype: The junction shows a germline mismatch at one end, possibly a read error. The V call is TRBV29-1, the J call TRBJ1-4; weak D call: TRBD1 (6 bases). CDR1 SQVTM and CDR2 ANQGSEA come from the germline V gene. The CDR3 covers 13 residues. CDR3 DNA: TGCAGCGTTGGGGAGGACAGCTATGAAAAAGTGTTTTTT. This gives the protein CSVGEDSYEKVFF.

This clonotype occurred once. The conserved final phenylalanine or tryptophan is absent from the CDR3, which likely points to a read error. The CDR3 here is CAGSGDTQYV. Written as DNA, the CDR3 is TGTGCCGGCAGTGGAGATACGCAGTATGTT. The genes are TRBV11-3 and TRBJ2-3; D call uncertain. The germline V gene has CDR1 SGHNT and CDR2 YENEEA. The CDR3 contains 10 residues.

In the case of this clonotype: Relative to the germline gene, one junction end is altered; a read error may explain this. This chain joins TRBV20-1 and TRBJ1-1; TRBD1 agrees at 7 bases. Germline V gives CDR1 DFQATT, CDR2 SNEGSKA (reference sequence). The CDR3 spans 16 residues. CDR3 DNA sequence: TGCAGTGCTAGAGAGGCGACAGGGATTTCTGGGACTGAAGCTCTCTTC. It encodes CSAREATGISGTEALF.

The chain recombines TRBV20-1 with TRBJ2-7; 7 nucleotides line up with TRBD2. This CDR3 is built from 15 residues. The germline CDR1 and CDR2 sequences are DFQATT and SNEGSKA (reference sequence). V shed 8 bases and J 0 bases; nucleotides not matched to a gene: 13. For the CDR3, the DNA is TGCAGTACCAGAGATTTGGCTAGCGGCTCCTACGAGCAGTACTTC. Protein: CSTRDLASGSYEQYF.

A single count supports this clonotype. A single base separates this from a much larger clone, so it may be a read error. J is TRBJ2-1 and V is TRBV28; 9 bases align to TRBD1. The germline gives CDR1 MDHEN, CDR2 SYDVKM. Losses at the gene ends were 11 bases for V and 9 bases for J; bases not matched to a gene: 14. The CDR3 is 14 residues long. CDR3 nucleotides: TGTGCCTGCACGGGGACAGGGCGACTCGCTGAGCAGTTCTTC. Translating gives CACTGTGRLAEQFF.

In its sample, this clonotype was seen many times. V and J are TRBV6-2 or TRBV6-3 and TRBJ2-3, with D possibly TRBD1 on 6 matching bases. Germline V gene lookup returns CDR1 MNHEY and CDR2 SVGEGT. This CDR3 has 15 residues. Trimming took off 5 bases at V and 4 bases at J, with 16 bases between the two ends. Here the CDR3 DNA reads TGTGCCAGCAGTCCGGACGAGGGGGTGGCAGATACGCAGTATTTT. Its translation: CASSPDEGVADTQYF.

In the case of this clonotype: The missing conserved phenylalanine or tryptophan at the end of this CDR3 makes a read error likely. This chain joins TRBV20-1 and TRBJ2-5; the match to TRBD2 covers 10 bases. There are 12 residues in the CDR3. Germline CDR1 and CDR2: DFQATT and SNEGSKA (reference sequence). CDR3 sequence: CGALGVAGGQYL. CDR3 sequence (DNA): TGCGGTGCCCTAGGGGTAGCGGGGGGCCAGTACTTG.